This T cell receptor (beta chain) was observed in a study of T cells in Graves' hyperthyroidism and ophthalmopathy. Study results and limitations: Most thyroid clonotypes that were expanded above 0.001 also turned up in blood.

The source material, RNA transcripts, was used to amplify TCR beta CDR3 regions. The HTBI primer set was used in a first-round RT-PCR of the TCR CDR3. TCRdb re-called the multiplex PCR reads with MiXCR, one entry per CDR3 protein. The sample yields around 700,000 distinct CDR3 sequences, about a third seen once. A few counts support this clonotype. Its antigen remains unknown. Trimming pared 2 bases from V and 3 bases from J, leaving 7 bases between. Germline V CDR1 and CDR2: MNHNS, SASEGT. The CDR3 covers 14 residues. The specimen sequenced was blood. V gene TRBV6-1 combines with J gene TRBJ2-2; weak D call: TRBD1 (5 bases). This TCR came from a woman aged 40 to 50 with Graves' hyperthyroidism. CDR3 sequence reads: CASSEPRDTGELFF. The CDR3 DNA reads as TGTGCCAGCAGTGAACCCAGGGACACCGGGGAGCTGTTTTTT.